Listed below are T cell receptor beta chains from one sample, sequenced in a study of blood T cell repertoires in COVID-19. TCRdb's table, derived via immunoSEQ multiplex PCR, lists solely in-frame clones and lacks some. The sample has fewer than 300,000 clones, about 80% seen once. The sequenced sample consisted of peripheral blood. The receptor source for this set is a person aged 65 to 79 with COVID-19, enrolled during active disease. Both conserved end residues are part of each CDR3. A D gene is named only where the DNA matches it firmly. Not every row has a clone size; where given, it reads once, few, many or a size class.

V,size,D,J,CDR3,DNA
TRBV19,-,TRBD1,TRBJ2-3,CASSLFSRGHSTDTQYF,TGTGCCAGTAGTTTATTTTCCAGGGGGCATAGCACAGATACGCAGTATTTT
TRBV28,-,-,TRBJ2-5,CASRTNQETQYF,TGTGCCAGCCGGACTAATCAAGAGACCCAGTACTTC
TRBV3-1/TRBV3-2,-,TRBD2,TRBJ2-5,CASSPVLAGGTSEETQYF,TGTGCCAGCAGCCCAGTACTAGCGGGGGGAACATCCGAAGAGACCCAGTACTTC
TRBV5-1,-,-,TRBJ1-1,CASMENQGMTEAFF,TGCGCCAGCATGGAAAATCAGGGGATGACTGAAGCTTTCTTT
TRBV5-8,-,-,TRBJ1-4,CASSLLGAATNEKLFF,TGTGCCAGCAGCCTGTTGGGGGCTGCAACTAATGAAAAACTGTTTTTT
TRBV30,-,-,TRBJ1-5,CAARTGFGQGPQHF,TGTGCCGCACGAACAGGGTTCGGGCAAGGGCCCCAGCATTTT
TRBV5-1,few,TRBD1,TRBJ2-7,CASRDRVSSYEQYF,TGCGCCAGCCGAGACAGGGTGAGCTCCTACGAGCAGTACTTC
TRBV6-5,-,TRBD1,TRBJ2-3,CASSPGTGGRDTQYF,TGTGCCAGCAGTCCCGGGACAGGAGGAAGAGATACGCAGTATTTT
TRBV19,once,TRBD2,TRBJ2-7,CASSSREAYEQYF,TGTGCCAGTAGTAGCCGGGAGGCATACGAGCAGTACTTC
TRBV9,-,-,TRBJ2-2,CASSIGTLWNTGELFF,TGTGCCAGCAGCATTGGGACTCTCTGGAACACCGGGGAGCTGTTTTTT
TRBV28,-,-,TRBJ1-5,CASSSQGFGNQPQHF,TGTGCCAGCAGTTCACAGGGATTCGGCAATCAGCCCCAGCATTTT
TRBV7-8,-,TRBD1,TRBJ1-5,CASSRGTGSYSNQPQHF,TGTGCCAGCAGCCGAGGGACAGGGAGCTATAGCAATCAGCCCCAGCATTTT
TRBV19,-,TRBD1,TRBJ2-1,CASIQGVNNEQFF,TGTGCCAGTATCCAGGGGGTGAACAATGAGCAGTTCTTC
TRBV11-2,-,-,TRBJ1-2,CASSLVAPTFSYGYTF,TGTGCCAGCAGCTTAGTCGCTCCGACATTCTCCTATGGCTACACCTTC
TRBV6-4,-,-,TRBJ1-1,CASSLEGWNTEAFF,TGTGCCAGCAGTCTGGAGGGTTGGAACACTGAAGCTTTCTTT
TRBV2,-,-,TRBJ2-2,CASSVTGELFF,TGTGCCAGCAGTGTAACCGGGGAGCTGTTTTTT
TRBV7-9,-,-,TRBJ2-2,CASSLSAANTGELFF,TGTGCCAGCAGCTTATCAGCGGCGAACACCGGGGAGCTGTTTTTT
TRBV4-1,-,TRBD1,TRBJ2-3,CASSLVMVPRDRGATDTQYF,TGCGCCAGCAGCCTAGTAATGGTACCCCGGGACAGGGGCGCCACAGATACGCAGTATTTT
TRBV18,-,-,TRBJ1-2,CASSPGPVYGYTF,TGTGCCAGCTCACCAGGGCCAGTATATGGCTACACCTTC
TRBV18,-,-,TRBJ1-3,CASSPTPVDLDTIYF,TGTGCCAGCTCACCAACGCCGGTAGATTTGGACACCATATATTTT
TRBV5-1,-,TRBD1,TRBJ2-3,CASSLRQGPDTQYF,TGCGCCAGCAGCTTAAGACAGGGTCCAGATACGCAGTATTTT
TRBV28,-,TRBD1,TRBJ1-2,CASSFSLGTVNYGYTF,TGTGCCAGCAGTTTCTCTCTCGGGACAGTAAACTATGGCTACACCTTC
TRBV19,-,TRBD1,TRBJ2-2,CASSGQGVGELFF,TGTGCCAGTAGCGGACAGGGCGTCGGGGAGCTGTTTTTT